This T cell receptor beta chain comes out of a study of T cell responses to AZD1222 COVID-19 vaccine. General study results and limits: The CD4 TCRs associated with vaccination extended across spike and predominated at 160-218 and 743-854. Repertoire sampling was restricted to post-peak T cell response timepoints.

With 5 bases removed from V and 2 bases from J, the gap between germline ends came to 13 bases. Germline assignment: CDR1 SGHAT and CDR2 FQNNGV. This CDR3 comprises 14 residues. A note on this clone: Its target is not known.

TCRdb keeps only in-frame clones here, not all; method: immunoSEQ multiplex PCR. This sample carries more than 95,000 clones, approximately 89% of them seen once, and the ten largest clones take around 9.3%. The sequence was collected from an adult in good health. The specimen comprised peripheral blood, sampled on day 0 of AZD1222 vaccination. The V call is TRBV11-2, the J call TRBJ2-7; D not resolved. The DNA for the CDR3 is TGTGCCAGCAGCCAGGACGCGAGCCCCTACGAGCAGTACTTC. Its protein is CASSQDASPYEQYF.